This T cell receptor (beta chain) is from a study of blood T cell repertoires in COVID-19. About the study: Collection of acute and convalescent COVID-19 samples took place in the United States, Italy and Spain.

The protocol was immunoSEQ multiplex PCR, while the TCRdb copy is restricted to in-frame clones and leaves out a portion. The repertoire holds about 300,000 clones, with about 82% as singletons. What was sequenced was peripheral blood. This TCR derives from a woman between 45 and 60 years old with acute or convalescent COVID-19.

CDR3 nucleotide sequence: TGCGCCAGCAGCCAAGGGCGGGCTAAGACATACAATGAGCAGTTCTTC. This encodes CASSQGRAKTYNEQFF. This sequence joins TRBV4-1 and TRBJ2-1; TRBD2 might be the D (5 bases). The CDR3 is 16 residues long. V was clipped by 1 base and J by 4 bases, with 14 bases between them. The germline gives CDR1 MGHRA, CDR2 YSYEKL.